The rows below give T cell receptor beta chains drawn from one sample of a study of OX40 agonist ivuxolimab in advanced cancers. The assay was immunoSEQ multiplex PCR, and TCRdb's table has in-frame clones only and misses some. The sample lists about 120,000 clones; around 89% were seen once. Sample: CD4+ or CD8+ T cells sorted from blood, taken in a trial of the OX40 agonist ivuxolimab. The receptors originated from an adult with an advanced solid tumor such as melanoma, head and neck, liver or kidney cancer. The CDR3 runs from the conserved cysteine through the conserved F or W. Clone size, where shown, is once, few, many, or a class for clones that have expanded.

V gene: TRBV28
J gene: TRBJ2-7
clone size: NA
CDR3 protein: CASSLYGQGENEQYF

V gene: TRBV7-2
J gene: TRBJ2-7
clone size: NA
CDR3 protein: CASSLEVDRTYEQYF

V gene: TRBV28
J gene: TRBJ2-5
clone size: NA
CDR3 protein: CASSLGRQETQYF

V gene: TRBV7-2
J gene: TRBJ2-1
clone size: NA
CDR3 protein: CASSLAVYNEQFF

V gene: TRBV4-3
J gene: TRBJ2-5
clone size: few
CDR3 protein: CASSQDSRVETQYF

V gene: TRBV19
J gene: TRBJ1-5
clone size: NA
CDR3 protein: CASKIDSINQPQHF

V gene: TRBV25-1
J gene: TRBJ2-7
clone size: NA
CDR3 protein: CASSEPVSYEQYF

V gene: TRBV6-6
J gene: TRBJ1-5
clone size: NA
CDR3 protein: CASSYKGNQPQHF

V gene: TRBV30
J gene: TRBJ2-1
clone size: NA
CDR3 protein: CAWSGPLQQFF

V gene: TRBV19
J gene: TRBJ1-2
clone size: NA
CDR3 protein: CASRTTGDYGYTF

V gene: TRBV7-2
J gene: TRBJ2-5
clone size: NA
CDR3 protein: CASSLVGQGMRETQYF

V gene: TRBV15
J gene: TRBJ2-7
clone size: few
CDR3 protein: CATSRDTGRDEQYF

V gene: TRBV25-1
J gene: TRBJ1-1
clone size: NA
CDR3 protein: CASSMGNTEAFF

V gene: TRBV7-9
J gene: TRBJ2-5
clone size: NA
CDR3 protein: CASSLGLTGETQYF

V gene: TRBV30
J gene: TRBJ1-5
clone size: NA
CDR3 protein: CAWRPGQGGQPQHF

V gene: TRBV6-5
J gene: TRBJ1-6
clone size: NA
CDR3 protein: CASFPGHFNSPLHF

V gene: TRBV2
J gene: TRBJ1-2
clone size: once
CDR3 protein: CASSEAGTPNYGYTF

V gene: TRBV7-2
J gene: TRBJ1-5
clone size: NA
CDR3 protein: CASSLRGYSNQPQHF

V gene: TRBV18
J gene: TRBJ1-4
clone size: NA
CDR3 protein: CASSPRGGRANEKLFF

V gene: TRBV7-9
J gene: TRBJ2-2
clone size: NA
CDR3 protein: CASSLSTGAGELFF

V gene: TRBV30
J gene: TRBJ2-1
clone size: NA
CDR3 protein: CAWRSAKSSYNEQFF

V gene: TRBV7-2
J gene: TRBJ2-5
clone size: once
CDR3 protein: CASSSQGTQYF

V gene: TRBV6-6
J gene: TRBJ2-3
clone size: NA
CDR3 protein: CASSFRRGGQEDTQYF

V gene: TRBV28
J gene: TRBJ1-1
clone size: NA
CDR3 protein: CASSIQGADEAFF

V gene: TRBV6-6
J gene: TRBJ1-1
clone size: NA
CDR3 protein: CASTPRGRGGTEAFF

V gene: TRBV30
J gene: TRBJ2-2
clone size: NA
CDR3 protein: CAWRGGANTGELFF

V gene: TRBV30
J gene: TRBJ1-6
clone size: NA
CDR3 protein: CAWSVPDRGDSPLHF

V gene: TRBV30
J gene: TRBJ2-7
clone size: NA
CDR3 protein: CAWSYAGQGARNEQYF

V gene: TRBV6-4
J gene: TRBJ2-2
clone size: NA
CDR3 protein: CASSDPSDRVNTGELFF